This TCR beta chain was captured by sequencing in a study of cytomegalovirus exposure and HLA in healthy donors. Primers for the PCR totalled 60 Vbeta and 13 Jbeta. The assay was immunoSEQ multiplex PCR, and TCRdb's table has in-frame clones only and misses some. The table shows about 190,000 clones, with 75% to 85% occurring only once. Germline CDR1 SGHRS, CDR2 YFSETQ. The V end was cut by 8 bases, the J end by 0 bases, with 11 bases between. CDR3 size: 13 residues. This TCR came from a woman between 50 and 59 years old in good health and CMV-seronegative. The chain is built from TRBV5-1 and TRBJ1-2; no clear D. Sequenced material: PBMCs. The CDR3 nucleotides read TGCGCCAGTACCGGGTCACCTAACTATGGCTACACCTTC. Translated: CASTGSPNYGYTF.